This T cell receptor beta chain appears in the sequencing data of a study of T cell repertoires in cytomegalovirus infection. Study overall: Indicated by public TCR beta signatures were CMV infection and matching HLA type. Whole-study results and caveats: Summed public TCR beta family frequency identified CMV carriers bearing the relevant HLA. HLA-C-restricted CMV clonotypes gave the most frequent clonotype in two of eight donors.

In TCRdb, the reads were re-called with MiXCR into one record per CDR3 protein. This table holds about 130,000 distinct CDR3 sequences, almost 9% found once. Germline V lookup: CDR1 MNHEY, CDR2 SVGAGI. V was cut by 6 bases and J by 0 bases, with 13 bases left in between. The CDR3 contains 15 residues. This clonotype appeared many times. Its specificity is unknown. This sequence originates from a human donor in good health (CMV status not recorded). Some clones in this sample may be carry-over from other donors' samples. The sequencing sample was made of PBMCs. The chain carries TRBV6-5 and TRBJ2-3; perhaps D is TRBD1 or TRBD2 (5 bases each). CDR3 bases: TGTGCCAGCAGGTGGGACGGAGCTAGCACAGATACGCAGTATTTT. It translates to CASRWDGASTDTQYF.